These 20 T cell receptor beta chains originate from one sample sequenced in a study of cytomegalovirus exposure and HLA in healthy donors. The PCR ran on 60 Vbeta and 13 Jbeta primers. TCRdb keeps only in-frame clones here, not all; method: immunoSEQ multiplex PCR. The repertoire has more than 60,000 clones, 70% to 85% of them found once; the top ten carry 2.9%. Sample: PBMCs. Receptors originate from a woman aged 25-40 years in good health and CMV-seronegative.

This chain links TRBV11-2 with TRBJ2-1; 11 bases agree with TRBD2. Losses at the gene ends were 4 bases for V and 9 bases for J; bases not matched to a gene: 11. The CDR3 covers 16 residues. Germline V gene data show CDR1 as SGHAT and CDR2 as FQNNGV. The CDR3 loop is CASSSQWASGRIEQFF. As DNA, the CDR3 is TGTGCCAGCAGCTCCCAGTGGGCTAGCGGGAGGATTGAGCAGTTCTTC.

This clone was seen more than once but under ten times. This sequence joins TRBV4-1 and TRBJ1-5, with 8 bases identical to TRBD1. Germline values: CDR1 MGHRA, CDR2 YSYEKL. J lost 6 bases, V lost 0 bases, and 4 bases had no gene match. The CDR3 loop spans 15 amino acids. The CDR3 protein is CASSQDQGAGQPQHF. Here the CDR3 DNA reads TGCGCCAGCAGCCAAGATCAGGGGGCAGGTCAGCCCCAGCATTTT.

The gene calls are TRBV11-1 and TRBJ2-4; D might be TRBD2 (6 bases). V was pared by 2 bases and J by 8 bases, with 10 bases between. Germline values: CDR1 SGHAT, CDR2 FQDESV (reference sequence). This CDR3 spans 13 amino acids. The CDR3 sequence is CASSLQGGDIQYF. The CDR3 DNA reads as TGTGCCAGCAGCTTACAGGGCGGGGACATTCAGTACTTC.

The V and J genes are TRBV2 and TRBJ1-6; 9 positions match TRBD1. V was clipped by 8 bases and J by 6 bases; unmatched bases: 14. Germline V gene lookup returns CDR1 SNHLY and CDR2 FYNNEI. The CDR3 spans 17 residues. The CDR3 DNA reads as TGTGCCAGCGGGCAAGCGCGGGGGACAGGGATTAATTCACCCCTCCACTTT. Translated: CASGQARGTGINSPLHF.

J is TRBJ2-7 and V is TRBV4-1; 7 bases map to TRBD1. Germline V CDR1 and CDR2: MGHRA, YSYEKL. This CDR3 has 16 residues. Losses at the gene ends were 0 bases for V and 0 bases for J; bases not matched to a gene: 5. The CDR3 sequence: CASSQDSAGGSYEQYF. The CDR3 bases are TGCGCCAGCAGCCAAGATTCGGCAGGGGGCTCCTACGAGCAGTACTTC.

The DNA for the CDR3 is TGTGCCAGCAGCTTAGAAGGACTAGCGGGAGGGCGGGAGCAGTTCTTC. Its protein product is CASSLEGLAGGREQFF. This rearrangement joins TRBV7-2 to TRBJ2-1; 15 bases are shared with TRBD2. Germline trimming cut 1 base from V and 10 bases from J; bases unmatched to any gene: 5. CDR1 and CDR2 from the germline V gene are SGHTA and FQGNSA. The CDR3 is 16 amino acids.

This sequence joins TRBV5-1 and TRBJ1-1; D is perhaps TRBD1 (6 bases). Germline loops: CDR1 SGHRS, CDR2 YFSETQ. CDR3 size: 14 residues. Trimming pared 3 bases from V and 0 bases from J, leaving 9 bases between. The CDR3 sequence is CASSSQGMNTEAFF. CDR3 DNA sequence: TGCGCCAGCAGCTCACAGGGTATGAACACTGAAGCTTTCTTT.

The rearrangement links TRBV29-1 to TRBJ2-5; D may be TRBD2 (5 bases). This CDR3 region has 12 residues. Trimming removed 4 bases from V and 3 bases from J, with 9 bases in between. CDR1 is SQVTM, CDR2 ANQGSEA, per germline. CDR3 protein: CSVVSGEETQYF. CDR3 nucleotides: TGCAGCGTTGTTTCCGGGGAAGAGACCCAGTACTTC.

The chain uses TRBV7-9 and TRBJ2-2; D is undetermined. The germline V and J ends were trimmed by 2 bases and 9 bases, with 7 bases remaining between them. Germline V gives CDR1 SEHNR, CDR2 FQNEAQ (reference sequence). The CDR3 is made up of 12 amino acids. The CDR3 region has the DNA TGTGCCAGCAGCTTAACCACACGGGAGCTGTTTTTT. This gives the protein CASSLTTRELFF. Complete variable domain (other parts from reference TRBV7-9 and TRBJ2-2): DTGVSQNPRHKITKRGQNVTFRCDPISEHNRLYWYRQTLGQGPEFLTYFQNEAQLEKSRLLSDRFSAERPKGSFSTLEIQRTEQGDSAMYLCASSLTTRELFFGEGSRLTVL.

The rearrangement links TRBV2 to TRBJ2-7; a weak D match, TRBD1 (6 bases). The V gene lost 4 bases and the J gene lost 7 bases, with 11 bases spanning the gap. Germline V gives CDR1 SNHLY, CDR2 FYNNEI. The CDR3 spans 12 residues. CDR3 loop: CASSGGQMEQYV. CDR3 in DNA: TGTGCCAGCAGTGGGGGGCAGATGGAGCAGTACGTC.

The DNA for the CDR3 is TGCGCCAGCAGCCAGACAGGCCTTACTGAAAAACTGTTTTTT. It codes for CASSQTGLTEKLFF. The V and J genes are TRBV4-1 and TRBJ1-4; maybe TRBD1 (6 bases). The germline gives CDR1 MGHRA, CDR2 YSYEKL. The CDR3 runs 14 residues. Trimming took off 3 bases at V and 7 bases at J, with 12 bases between the two ends.

This chain connects TRBV28 to TRBJ1-6; D is uncertain. Germline assignment: CDR1 MDHEN and CDR2 SYDVKM. V was shortened by 4 bases and J by 10 bases, with 8 bases between the two germline ends. The CDR3 loop spans 12 amino acids. CDR3 in amino acids: CASSSQASPLHF. DNA for the CDR3: TGTGCCAGCAGTTCCCAAGCATCACCCCTCCACTTT.

This clone was counted between two and nine times. V gene TRBV25-1 combines with J gene TRBJ2-1; 7 bases agree with TRBD1. Germline V gene sequence: CDR1 MGHDK, CDR2 SYGVNS. V dropped 5 bases and J dropped 14; count of bases not matched to a gene: 9. The CDR3 covers 12 residues. In DNA, the CDR3 is TGTGCCAGCAGTCCATCAGGGGGTCGGAAGTTCTTC. Protein: CASSPSGGRKFF.

This chain joins TRBV15 and TRBJ1-5, with 7 bases aligning to TRBD1. CDR1 and CDR2 from the germline V gene are LNHNV and YYDKDF (reference sequence). There are 17 residues in the CDR3. After removal of 5 bases from V and 2 bases from J, the junction contained 12 bases not matched to a gene. DNA for the CDR3: TGTGCCACCAGCGAGGGACAGCTTATCCCAGGCAATCAGCCCCAGCATTTT. Encoded protein: CATSEGQLIPGNQPQHF.

The chain links TRBV19 to TRBJ2-2; 9 bases fit TRBD1. The V segment lost 9 bases and the J segment 4 bases; nucleotides outside the gene matches: 9. The CDR3 runs 15 residues. From germline, CDR1 is LNHDA and CDR2 SQIVND (reference sequence). The CDR3 spells CASHPGTGSTGELFF. DNA for the CDR3: TGTGCCAGCCACCCCGGGACAGGGTCCACCGGGGAGCTGTTTTTT.

The chain employs TRBV30 and TRBJ2-3; no reliable D call. V was trimmed by 5 bases and J by 5 bases, leaving 8 bases between them. Germline V gives CDR1 GTSNPN, CDR2 SVGIG (reference sequence). The CDR3 consists of 11 residues. CDR3 sequence (DNA): TGTGCCTGGGGTAACTTAGATACGCAGTATTTT. Translating it yields CAWGNLDTQYF.

This CDR3 reads CAWTLQAGSTDTQYF. The CDR3 nucleotides are TGTGCCTGGACTCTCCAAGCGGGCAGCACAGATACGCAGTATTTT. The V gene is TRBV30, the J gene TRBJ2-3; tentatively, D is TRBD2 (6 bases). Germline assignment: CDR1 GTSNPN and CDR2 SVGIG (reference sequence). The CDR3 is 15 amino acids. With 4 bases removed from V and 0 bases from J, the gap between germline ends came to 14 bases. Looking up the rest from reference TRBV30 and TRBJ2-3 gives the full variable domain: SQTIHQWPATLVQPVGSPLSLECTVEGTSNPNLYWYRQAAGRGLQLLFYSVGIGQISSEVPQNLSASRPQDRQFILSSKKLLLSDSGFYLCAWTLQAGSTDTQYFGPGTRLTVL.

This chain links TRBV11-2 with TRBJ2-1, with 7 bases fitting TRBD1. V shed 6 bases and J 4 bases; nucleotides not matched to a gene: 21. The V gene's germline CDR1 is SGHAT and CDR2 FQNNGV. The CDR3 sequence is 19 residues long. The CDR3 nucleotides read TGTGCCAGCAGTCCTCACAGCCCAGGGGGTCCCAGGGAATACAATGAGCAGTTCTTC. Its translation: CASSPHSPGGPREYNEQFF.

The J gene is TRBJ2-7, the V gene TRBV6-5; 11 bases fit TRBD2. This CDR3 is built from 14 residues. Germline-derived CDR1 and CDR2 are MNHEY and SVGAGI. V was clipped by 6 bases and J by 1 base; unmatched bases: 2. CDR3: CASSRTSGSYEQYV. In nucleotides, the CDR3 is TGTGCCAGCAGCCGGACTAGCGGGTCCTACGAGCAGTACGTC.

The J gene is TRBJ1-5, the V gene TRBV19; D unclear. The CDR3 is 16 residues long. V lost 0 bases and J lost 3, with 12 bases in between. Germline V gene data show CDR1 as LNHDA and CDR2 as SQIVND (reference sequence). CDR3 DNA sequence: TGTGCCAGTAGTATAGATTGGTCCGGGGACAATCAGCCCCAGCATTTT. Encoded protein: CASSIDWSGDNQPQHF.